The 2 T cell receptor beta chains given below trace back to one sample, sequenced in a study of memory CD4+ T cells and cytomegalovirus serostatus. The sort gate was single viable CD3+CD4+CD8-CD45RO+ cells for memory CD4+ T cells. Some clones are missing from TCRdb's copy, which holds only in-frame ones; the method was immunoSEQ multiplex PCR. In the table there are approximately 61,000 clones, around 80% of which are singletons. The material sequenced was memory CD4+ T cells from blood. These receptors originate from an adult in good health and CMV-seronegative. Some clones in this sample may be carry-over from other donors' samples.

The chain uses TRBV23-1 and TRBJ1-1; weak D call: TRBD1 (5 bases). TRBV23-1 counts as an open reading frame of uncertain function. The CDR3 sequence is 12 residues long. V lost 8 bases, J lost 4 bases, and 11 bases lay in between. This CDR3 is CASFREPTEAFF. In DNA, the CDR3 is TGCGCCAGCTTCAGGGAACCCACTGAAGCTTTCTTT.

The V and J genes are TRBV30 and TRBJ1-4; maybe TRBD1 (5 bases). V lost 1 base, J lost 6 bases, and 9 bases lay in between. The CDR3 runs to 13 residues. Germline V CDR1 and CDR2: GTSNPN, SVGIG (reference sequence). The CDR3 reads CAWSGGTDEKLFF. The CDR3 DNA reads as TGTGCCTGGAGTGGCGGGACGGATGAAAAACTGTTTTTT.